This TCR beta chain was recorded in a study of blood T cell repertoires in COVID-19. This clone was seen more than once but under ten times. Sequencing used immunoSEQ multiplex PCR; TCRdb keeps in-frame clones, though not all of them. The sample includes 150,000 to 200,000 clones, roughly three quarters seen only once; the top ten take 17%. This TCR derives from a man aged 55 to 69 with active or convalescent COVID-19. The sequencing sample was made of peripheral blood.

In nucleotides, the CDR3 is TGTGCCAGTAGAATACTAGCGGGAGATTCCTACAATGAGCAGTTCTTC. This codes for CASRILAGDSYNEQFF. This chain joins TRBV19 and TRBJ2-1; 11 nucleotides align to TRBD2. After removal of 6 bases from V and 1 base from J, the junction contained 5 bases not matched to a gene. There are 16 residues in the CDR3. From germline, CDR1 is LNHDA and CDR2 SQIVND (reference sequence).